This T cell receptor beta chain appears in the sequencing data of a study of early T cells in non-severe SARS-CoV-2 infection. About the study: Unsorted whole-blood RNA was sequenced in bulk, leaving chains unpaired.

A note on this clonotype: Its matching antigen is unknown.

Unique molecular identifier tags were affixed to discrete cDNA molecules. TCRdb re-called the 5' RACE reads with MiXCR, one entry per CDR3 protein. The table includes 60,000 to 90,000 distinct CDR3 sequences, around 9.9% detected once. J lost 3 bases, V lost 6 bases, and 8 bases had no gene match. This CDR3 is built from 15 residues. Germline CDR1 reads KGHSH; CDR2 reads LQKENI. Study findings and constraints: Missing private and CD4 specificities, VDJdb matching favored anti-spike CD8 responses.

This sequence joins TRBV18 and TRBJ2-3; TRBD2 aligns across 8 bases. The sequenced material came from whole blood. This TCR was recovered from an adult who was a healthcare worker with PCR-confirmed SARS-CoV-2 infection or an uninfected control (not recorded which). The CDR3 DNA reads as TGTGCCAGCTCGGGTCGAGCGGGAGCTACAGATACGCAGTATTTT. Translated, it gives CASSGRAGATDTQYF.